These 20 T cell receptor beta chains came from one sample sequenced in a study of blood T cell repertoires in COVID-19. TCRdb keeps only in-frame clones here, not all; method: immunoSEQ multiplex PCR. The sample holds about 140,000 clones; about 87% are singletons and the top ten take 8% to 13%. The sample comprised peripheral blood. These receptors all stem from a woman of 80 years or more with acute or convalescent COVID-19.

This clone was seen only once. The rearrangement links TRBV6-5 to TRBJ1-1; no firm D call. The V and J ends lost 0 bases and 0 bases respectively, with 11 bases between them. Germline V lookup: CDR1 MNHEY, CDR2 SVGAGI. The CDR3 has 16 amino acids. In DNA form, the CDR3 reads TGTGCCAGCAGTTACTCGAGAGGGTTTATGAACACTGAAGCTTTCTTT. It encodes CASSYSRGFMNTEAFF.

This chain uses TRBV7-9 with TRBJ1-6; D is uncertain. CDR1 is SEHNR, CDR2 FQNEAQ, per germline (reference sequence). CDR3 size: 12 residues. V lost 3 bases and J 10 bases, leaving 7 bases between the germline ends. CDR3 amino acids: CASSFGVSPLHF. Written as DNA, the CDR3 is TGTGCCAGCAGCTTCGGGGTGTCACCCCTCCACTTT. The full variable domain, its missing parts supplied by reference TRBV7-9 and TRBJ1-6, is DTGVSQNPRHKITKRGQNVTFRCDPISEHNRLYWYRQTLGQGPEFLTYFQNEAQLEKSRLLSDRFSAERPKGSFSTLEIQRTEQGDSAMYLCASSFGVSPLHFGNGTRLTVT.

V and J are TRBV18 and TRBJ1-3; weak D call: TRBD1 (5 bases). Germline V gene lookup returns CDR1 KGHSH and CDR2 LQKENI. This CDR3 comprises 16 residues. The germline V and J ends were trimmed by 2 bases and 0 bases, with 11 bases remaining between them. The CDR3 region is CASSPKGLSSGNTIYF. The DNA of the CDR3 is TGTGCCAGCTCACCAAAGGGACTGAGCTCTGGAAACACCATATATTTT.

The J gene is TRBJ1-1, the V gene TRBV4-1, with 9 bases lining up with TRBD1. V was pared by 4 bases and J by 9 bases, with 12 bases of the junction left unmatched. Germline assignment: CDR1 MGHRA and CDR2 YSYEKL. The CDR3 loop spans 15 amino acids. CDR3 residues: CASSPHSDRGIKAFF. In DNA form, the CDR3 reads TGCGCCAGCAGCCCCCACTCGGACAGGGGTATTAAAGCTTTCTTT.

The chain carries TRBV11-3 and TRBJ2-5, with 9 bases identical to TRBD2. V shed 1 base and J 4 bases; nucleotides not matched to a gene: 13. The CDR3 is 18 residues long. Germline V gene sequence: CDR1 SGHNT, CDR2 YENEEA. The CDR3, as DNA: TGTGCCAGCAGCTTAGGGCCCCCCTCAACAGCGGGAGGAGAGACCCAGTACTTC. This encodes CASSLGPPSTAGGETQYF. Filled out from reference TRBV11-3 and TRBJ2-5, the complete variable domain reads EAGVVQSPRYKIIEKKQPVAFWCNPISGHNTLYWYLQNLGQGPELLIRYENEEAVDDSQLPKDRFSAERLKGVDSTLKIQPAELGDSAVYLCASSLGPPSTAGGETQYFGPGTRLLVL.

The chain joins TRBV5-1 to TRBJ1-1, with D possibly being TRBD1 (5 bases). The CDR3 length is 14 residues. CDR1 is SGHRS, CDR2 YFSETQ, per germline. The V end was cut by 7 bases, the J end by 0 bases, with 13 bases between. The CDR3: CASRRGGVNTEAFF. The CDR3 bases are TGCGCCAGCCGGCGGGGGGGTGTGAACACTGAAGCTTTCTTT. Based on the CDR3 plus reference TRBV5-1 and TRBJ1-1, the full variable domain is KAGVTQTPRYLIKTRGQQVTLSCSPISGHRSVSWYQQTPGQGLQFLFEYFSETQRNKGNFPGRFSGRQFSNSRSEMNVSTLELGDSALYLCASRRGGVNTEAFFGQGTRLTVV.

V usage is TRBV7-3 and J usage is TRBJ1-2, with 10 bases lining up with TRBD1. The CDR3 contains 13 residues. Germline V gives CDR1 SGHTA, CDR2 FQGTGA. V shed 4 bases, J shed 8 bases, and the junction held 4 bases outside the gene matches. This CDR3 is CASSSGTGDGYTF. Here the CDR3 DNA reads TGTGCCAGCAGCTCGGGGACAGGGGACGGCTACACCTTC.

V is TRBV10-2 and J is TRBJ1-1; the D gene is possibly TRBD1 (5 bases). Germline V CDR1 and CDR2: WSHSY, SAAADI. This CDR3 has 15 amino acids. Trimming removed 0 bases at V and 8 bases at J, with 16 bases between. The CDR3 sequence is CASSESGRGISEAFF. CDR3 sequence (DNA): TGCGCCAGCAGTGAGTCGGGCCGGGGGATTTCGGAAGCTTTCTTT.

This clone was seen once. The rearrangement links TRBV3-1 (or the pseudogene TRBV3-2) to TRBJ1-5; D is undetermined. V lost 4 bases and J lost 4, with 8 bases in between. CDR3 length equals 13 residues. CDR1 is LGHDT, CDR2 YNNKEL, per germline (reference sequence). The CDR3 here is CASSRSRNQPQHF. CDR3 DNA sequence: TGTGCCAGCAGCCGATCCAGAAATCAGCCCCAGCATTTT.

The chain uses TRBV6-5 and TRBJ1-2; TRBD1 might be the D (5 bases). The CDR3 has 15 residues. The V gene's germline CDR1 is MNHEY and CDR2 SVGAGI. V was shortened by 7 bases and J by 2 bases, with 17 bases between the two germline ends. CDR3 nucleotides: TGTGCCAGCACCAGGGAAATCTTGGCGAACTATGGCTACACCTTC. Encoded protein: CASTREILANYGYTF.

This sequence joins TRBV4-1 and TRBJ1-2; D is perhaps TRBD1 (5 bases). Trimming took 1 base from V and 3 from J, leaving 18 bases between them. CDR1 MGHRA and CDR2 YSYEKL come from the germline V gene. The length of the CDR3 is 17 residues. Here the CDR3 reads CASSQAGQGIVHYGYTF. CDR3 sequence (DNA): TGCGCCAGCAGCCAAGCAGGTCAGGGAATCGTTCACTATGGCTACACCTTC.

The chain joins TRBV9 to TRBJ1-3; possible D gene TRBD1, 6 bases. The CDR3 runs 17 residues. Deletions cut 3 bases from V and 0 bases from J, with 16 bases between. Germline CDR1 and CDR2: SGDLS and YYNGEE. CDR3 nucleotide sequence: TGTGCCAGCAGCGCTTTACAGGGCTCAATCTCTGGAAACACCATATATTTT. It codes for CASSALQGSISGNTIYF.

The chain couples TRBV9 to TRBJ1-4, with 10 nucleotides matching TRBD1. The CDR3 has 14 residues. The V segment lost 3 bases and the J segment 7 bases; nucleotides outside the gene matches: 3. Germline V CDR1 and CDR2: SGDLS, YYNGEE. CDR3 nucleotide sequence: TGTGCCAGCAGCGCGACAGGGGGCGTTGAAAAACTGTTTTTT. It codes for CASSATGGVEKLFF. Together with reference TRBV9 and TRBJ1-4, the CDR3 gives the full variable domain: DSGVTQTPKHLITATGQRVTLRCSPRSGDLSVYWYQQSLDQGLQFLIQYYNGEERAKGNILERFSAQQFPDLHSELNLSSLELGDSALYFCASSATGGVEKLFFGSGTQLSVL.

The CDR3 DNA sequence: TGTGCCAGCAGTTTATTGTGGCAGGGGGACACTGAAGCTTTCTTT. Its translation: CASSLLWQGDTEAFF. This rearrangement joins TRBV27 to TRBJ1-1; 7 nucleotides line up with TRBD1. This CDR3 spans 15 amino acids. Germline V gene data show CDR1 as MNHEY and CDR2 as SMNVEV (reference sequence). V lost 1 base and J lost 3; bases outside the gene matches: 5.

V usage is TRBV7-9 and J usage is TRBJ1-1; D may be TRBD1 (5 bases). Trimming cost V 1 base and J 1 base, with 10 bases left between them. Germline CDR1 and CDR2: SEHNR and FQNEAQ (reference sequence). This CDR3 is built from 15 residues. The CDR3 DNA sequence: TGTGCCAGCAGCTTAGTAAGGACACCGAACACTGAAGCTTTCTTT. Its translation is CASSLVRTPNTEAFF.

The CDR3 coding sequence is TGTGCCTGGGGACTCTATGGCTACACCTTC. Protein sequence: CAWGLYGYTF. The V gene is TRBV30, the J gene TRBJ1-2; no clear D. The CDR3 spans 10 residues. V was trimmed by 5 bases and J by 4 bases, leaving 5 bases between them. From germline, CDR1 is GTSNPN and CDR2 SVGIG (reference sequence).

This chain links TRBV29-1 with TRBJ2-1; 10 bases agree with TRBD1. The CDR3 sequence is 14 residues long. The ends lost 2 bases at V and 4 bases at J; junction bases unmatched: 2. Germline V CDR1 and CDR2: SQVTM, ANQGSEA. The CDR3 protein is CSVERDRGYNEQFF. CDR3 nucleotides: TGCAGCGTTGAAAGGGACAGGGGTTACAATGAGCAGTTCTTC.

The chain uses TRBV30 and TRBJ1-2, with 10 bases matching TRBD1. The CDR3 has 13 residues. Germline V lookup: CDR1 GTSNPN, CDR2 SVGIG (reference sequence). The junction had 3 bases not matched to a gene; V was cut back by 3 bases and J by 5 bases. CDR3 sequence reads: CAWRRQGAYGYTF. In DNA, the CDR3 is TGTGCCTGGAGGCGACAGGGGGCTTATGGCTACACCTTC.

The chain links TRBV5-1 to TRBJ2-3; TRBD1 might be the D (6 bases). This CDR3 is 14 amino acids long. Germline CDR1 is SGHRS and CDR2 is YFSETQ. V dropped 0 bases and J dropped 4 bases, with 9 bases sitting between them. The CDR3 reads CASSLAQGADTQYF. The DNA of the CDR3 is TGCGCCAGCAGCTTGGCACAGGGAGCAGATACGCAGTATTTT.

J is TRBJ2-2 and V is TRBV5-1; 9 positions match TRBD2. After removal of 4 bases from V and 3 bases from J, the junction contained 7 bases not matched to a gene. CDR1 and CDR2 from the germline V gene are SGHRS and YFSETQ. This CDR3 contains 16 residues. Here the CDR3 reads CASSPLGGGDTGELFF. CDR3 coding DNA: TGCGCCAGCAGCCCGCTGGGCGGGGGGGACACCGGGGAGCTGTTTTTT.